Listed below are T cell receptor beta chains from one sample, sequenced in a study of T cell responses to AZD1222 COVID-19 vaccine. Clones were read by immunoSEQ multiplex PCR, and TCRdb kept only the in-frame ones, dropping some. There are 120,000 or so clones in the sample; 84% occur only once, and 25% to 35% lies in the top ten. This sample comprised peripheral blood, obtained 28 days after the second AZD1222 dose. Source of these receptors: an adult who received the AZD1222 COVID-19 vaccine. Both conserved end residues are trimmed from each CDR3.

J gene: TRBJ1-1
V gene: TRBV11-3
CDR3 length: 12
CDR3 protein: ASSFTGAGTEAF

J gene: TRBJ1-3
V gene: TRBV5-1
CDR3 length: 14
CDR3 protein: ASSLVGGSYGNTIY

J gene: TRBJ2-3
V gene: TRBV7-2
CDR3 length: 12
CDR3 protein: ASRGGGSADTQY

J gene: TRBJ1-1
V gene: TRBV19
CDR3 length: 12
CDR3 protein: ASSIGGGSTEAF

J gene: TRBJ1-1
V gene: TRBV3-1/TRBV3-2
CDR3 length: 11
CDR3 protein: ATSLRGVTEAF

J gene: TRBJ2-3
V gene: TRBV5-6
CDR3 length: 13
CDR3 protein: ASRPPGLASDTQY

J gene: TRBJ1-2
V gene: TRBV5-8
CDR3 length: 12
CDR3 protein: ASSLAGQSYGYT

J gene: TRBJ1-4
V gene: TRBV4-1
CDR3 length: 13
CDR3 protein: ASSQAPGIEEKLF

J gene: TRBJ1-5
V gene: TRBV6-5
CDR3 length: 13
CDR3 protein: ASSHGQGASQPQH

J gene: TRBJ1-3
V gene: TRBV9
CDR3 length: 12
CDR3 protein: ASSSQSSGNTIY